Listed here are 3 T cell receptor beta chains from one sample, sequenced in a study of CD8 T cells in Susac syndrome. With random hexamers, roughly 0.45 to 1 ug RNA was reverse transcribed. TCRdb fed the immunoSEQ multiplex PCR reads into MiXCR, producing one record per CDR3 protein. The sample lists about 130,000 distinct CDR3 sequences, roughly 96% occurring once. Sequenced input: CD4+ T cells from PBMCs. The receptor set was obtained from a human donor in good health.

The J gene is TRBJ2-3, the V gene TRBV3-1; D call uncertain. Deletions cut 4 bases from V and 5 bases from J, with 16 bases between. The germline V gene encodes CDR1 LGHDT and CDR2 YNNKEL (reference sequence). This CDR3 region has 15 residues. The DNA of the CDR3 is TGTGCCAGCAGCCCTCCTGGATCTAACGAAGATACGCAGTATTTT. Its translation is CASSPPGSNEDTQYF.

This clonotype was seen only once. The rearrangement uses TRBV5-1 and TRBJ2-5, with 9 bases that match TRBD1. CDR1 SGHRS and CDR2 YFSETQ come from the germline V gene. V trimming: 5 bases; J trimming: 1 base; junction bases outside the gene matches: 9. The CDR3 sequence is 16 residues long. Written as DNA, the CDR3 is TGCGCCAGCAGGTCGATGGACAGGGGCCTCCAAGAGACCCAGTACTTC. It specifies CASRSMDRGLQETQYF.

This clonotype was detected only a few times. The chain couples TRBV20-1 to TRBJ1-3; D gene ambiguous. V was clipped by 7 bases and J by 0 bases, with 10 bases between them. Germline V lookup: CDR1 DFQATT, CDR2 SNEGSKA (reference sequence). CDR3 length: 13 amino acids. The CDR3 spells CSVRSGSGNTIYF. The DNA for the CDR3 is TGCAGTGTCCGTTCTGGCTCTGGAAACACCATATATTTT.